This TCR beta chain was documented in a study of type 1 and type 2 diabetes patients. Study conclusions and caveats: In CD4+ and CD8+ T cells, type 2 diabetes diversity exceeded type 1. With limited T2D and control samples, some T1D-only expanded clones may not be T1D-specific. Age and gender were not matched between study groups, possibly biasing interpretation.

This CDR3 comprises 12 residues. Germline V lookup: CDR1 LGHNT, CDR2 FRNRAP. V was shortened by 3 bases and J by 3 bases, with 6 bases between the two germline ends. PCR was run on genomic DNA. Multiplex PCR with 30 forward and 13 reverse primers amplified the TCR beta CDR3. TCRdb fed the multiplex PCR reads into MiXCR, producing one record per CDR3 protein. The top ten clones hold approximately 15% of a sample with a few hundred thousand distinct CDR3 sequences, 47% of them seen once. With respect to this clonotype: The antigen remains undetermined.

The gene calls are TRBV12-5 and TRBJ2-7; the D is unclear. The specimen sequenced was peripheral blood mononuclear cells (PBMCs). This sequence originates from a man younger than 30 with type 2 diabetes. CDR3 residues: CASGLSSYEQYF. DNA of the CDR3: TGTGCTAGTGGTTTAAGCAGCTACGAGCAGTACTTC.